The T cell receptor (beta chain) described here comes from a study of identical twins. Study-level findings and limits: Out-of-frame alpha sequences that twins shared showed excess low generation probability.

TCRdb redid the calling of the 5' RACE reads with MiXCR, one entry per CDR3 protein. The sample carries about 520,000 distinct CDR3 sequences, approximately 22% recorded once. A note on this clonotype: Antigen specificity is unknown.

The same sample was also studied in work on T cells expressing NK-cell markers. As that study records: There were seven HCMV-seropositive donors and one seronegative donor among the eight sequenced. For several experiments, T cell sorting was restricted to the alpha-beta TCR population by means of an anti-gamma-delta TCR antibody.

The sequence was obtained from a woman aged 18-29 years in good health. The sequencing input was CD4+ T cells sorted from blood.

CDR3 bases: TGTGCCAGCAGCTTAGCGTTCGGGCGTAGCACTGAAGCTTTCTTT. Its protein is CASSLAFGRSTEAFF. The chain combines TRBV7-2 with TRBJ1-1; D remains ambiguous. The V gene lost 0 bases and the J gene lost 4 bases, with 12 bases spanning the gap. The CDR3 consists of 15 residues. Germline CDR1 SGHTA, CDR2 FQGNSA.